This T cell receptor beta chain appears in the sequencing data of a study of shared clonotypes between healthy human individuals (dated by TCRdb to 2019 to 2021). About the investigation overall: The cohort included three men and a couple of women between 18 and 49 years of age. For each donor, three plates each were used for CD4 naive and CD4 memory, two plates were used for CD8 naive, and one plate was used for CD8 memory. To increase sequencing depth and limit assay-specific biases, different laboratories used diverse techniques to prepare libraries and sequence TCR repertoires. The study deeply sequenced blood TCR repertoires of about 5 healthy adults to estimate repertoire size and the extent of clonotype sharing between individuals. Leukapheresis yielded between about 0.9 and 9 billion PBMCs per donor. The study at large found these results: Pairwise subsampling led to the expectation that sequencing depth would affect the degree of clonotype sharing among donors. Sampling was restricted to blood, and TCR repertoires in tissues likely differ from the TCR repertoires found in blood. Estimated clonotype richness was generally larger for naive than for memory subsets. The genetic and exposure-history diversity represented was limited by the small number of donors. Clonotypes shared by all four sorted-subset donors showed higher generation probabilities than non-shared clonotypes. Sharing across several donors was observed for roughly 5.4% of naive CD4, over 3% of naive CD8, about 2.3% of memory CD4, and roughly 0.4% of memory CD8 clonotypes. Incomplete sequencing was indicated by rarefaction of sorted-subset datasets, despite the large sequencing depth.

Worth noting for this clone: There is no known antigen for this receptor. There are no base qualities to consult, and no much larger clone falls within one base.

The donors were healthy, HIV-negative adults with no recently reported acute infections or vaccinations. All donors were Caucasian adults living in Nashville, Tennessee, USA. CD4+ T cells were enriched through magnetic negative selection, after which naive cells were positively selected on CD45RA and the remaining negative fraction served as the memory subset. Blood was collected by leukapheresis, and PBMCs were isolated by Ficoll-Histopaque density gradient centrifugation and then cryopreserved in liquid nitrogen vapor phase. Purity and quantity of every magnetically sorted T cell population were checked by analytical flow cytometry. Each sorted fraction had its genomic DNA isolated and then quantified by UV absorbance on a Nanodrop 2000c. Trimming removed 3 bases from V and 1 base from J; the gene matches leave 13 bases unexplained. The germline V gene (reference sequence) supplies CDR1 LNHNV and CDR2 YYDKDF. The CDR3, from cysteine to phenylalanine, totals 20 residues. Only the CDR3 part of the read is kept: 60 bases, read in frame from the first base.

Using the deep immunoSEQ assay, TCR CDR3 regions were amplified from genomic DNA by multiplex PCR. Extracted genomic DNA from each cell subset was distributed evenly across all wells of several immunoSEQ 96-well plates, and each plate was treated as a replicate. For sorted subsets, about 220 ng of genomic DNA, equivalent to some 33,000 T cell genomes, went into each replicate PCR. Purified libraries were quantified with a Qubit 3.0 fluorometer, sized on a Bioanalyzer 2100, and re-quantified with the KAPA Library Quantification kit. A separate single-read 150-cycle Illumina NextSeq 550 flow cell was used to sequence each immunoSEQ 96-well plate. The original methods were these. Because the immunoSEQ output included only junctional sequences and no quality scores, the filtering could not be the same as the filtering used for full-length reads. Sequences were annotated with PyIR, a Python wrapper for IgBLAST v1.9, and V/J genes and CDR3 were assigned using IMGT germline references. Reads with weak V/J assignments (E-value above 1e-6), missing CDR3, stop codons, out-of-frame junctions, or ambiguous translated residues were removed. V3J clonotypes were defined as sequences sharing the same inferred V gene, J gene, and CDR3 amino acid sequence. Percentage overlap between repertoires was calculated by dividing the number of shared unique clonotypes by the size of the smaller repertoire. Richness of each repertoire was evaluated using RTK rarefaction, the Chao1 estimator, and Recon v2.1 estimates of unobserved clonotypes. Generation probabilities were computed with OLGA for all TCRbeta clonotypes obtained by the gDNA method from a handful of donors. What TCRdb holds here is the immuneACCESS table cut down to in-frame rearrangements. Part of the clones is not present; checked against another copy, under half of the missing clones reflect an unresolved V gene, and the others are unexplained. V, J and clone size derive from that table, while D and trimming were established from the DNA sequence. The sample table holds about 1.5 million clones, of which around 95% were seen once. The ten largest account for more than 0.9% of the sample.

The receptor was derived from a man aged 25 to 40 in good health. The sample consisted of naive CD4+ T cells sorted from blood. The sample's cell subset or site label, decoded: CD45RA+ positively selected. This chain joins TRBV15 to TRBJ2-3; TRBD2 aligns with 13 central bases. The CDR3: CATSSEFTSGRAFGTDTQYF. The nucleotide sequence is TGTGCCACCAGCAGTGAGTTCACTAGCGGGAGGGCGTTTGGCACAGATACGCAGTATTTT.